A selection of T cell receptor beta chains follows, all from one sample in a study of blood T cell repertoires in COVID-19. The assay was immunoSEQ multiplex PCR, and TCRdb's table has in-frame clones only and misses some. This sample yields around 130,000 clones, of which roughly 72% are seen a single time; roughly a tenth belongs to the top ten. The sequenced sample consisted of peripheral blood. These receptors were obtained from a human donor in a cohort sampled during active COVID-19. CDR3s include the opening cysteine and the closing phenylalanine or tryptophan. The D gene is left open where the match is weak. Clone size is given for some rows only: seen once, a few or many times, or a class if the clone is expanded.

CASSPAGLTYEQYF | TGTGCCAGCTCACCGGCGGGACTCACCTACGAGCAGTACTTC | TRBV18 | . | . | TRBJ2-7
CASSLRGGAYEQYF | TGTGCCAGCAGCTTACGGGGAGGAGCCTACGAGCAGTACTTC | TRBV5-6 | . | . | TRBJ2-7
CASSPTGTSGGYTF | TGCGCCAGCAGCCCCACCGGGACATCCGGCGGCTACACCTTC | TRBV5-1 | . | . | TRBJ1-2
CASSFTGGESPLHF | TGCGCCAGCAGCTTTACAGGGGGTGAGTCACCCCTCCACTTT | TRBV5-1 | TRBD1 | . | TRBJ1-6
CASTSTDTQYF | TGTGCCAGCACCTCCACAGATACGCAGTATTTT | TRBV12-3/TRBV12-4 | . | . | TRBJ2-3
CASSPSGGAGDTQYF | TGTGCCAGCAGCCCGAGCGGGGGGGCCGGGGATACGCAGTATTTT | TRBV7-2 | TRBD2 | . | TRBJ2-3
CASSKVGAGANVLTF | . | TRBV21-1 | . | many | TRBJ2-6
CASTSDSKGYNEQFF | TGTGCCAGCACCTCGGACTCAAAGGGATACAATGAGCAGTTCTTC | TRBV21-1 | . | . | TRBJ2-1
CASSQEPLAGGRTDTQYF | TGTGCCAGCAGCCAAGAGCCTCTAGCGGGGGGGCGGACAGATACGCAGTATTTT | TRBV4-2 | TRBD2 | . | TRBJ2-3
CASTRQGAMMDSNQPQHF | TGTGCCAGTACCAGACAGGGGGCGATGATGGATAGCAATCAGCCCCAGCATTTT | TRBV19 | TRBD1 | . | TRBJ1-5
CAISGGGLEGNQPQHF | TGTGCCATCAGTGGAGGCGGCCTCGAGGGCAATCAGCCCCAGCATTTT | TRBV10-3 | . | . | TRBJ1-5
CASEGLAGGTETQYF | TGCGCCAGCGAGGGACTAGCGGGGGGGACAGAGACCCAGTACTTC | TRBV5-1 | TRBD2 | . | TRBJ2-5
CASSQGDRDTGELFF | TGTGCCAGCAGCCAAGGGGACAGGGACACCGGGGAGCTGTTTTTT | TRBV4-2 | TRBD1 | . | TRBJ2-2
CASRTGSWNEQYF | TGTGCCAGCAGGACCGGGAGTTGGAACGAGCAGTACTTC | TRBV27 | . | few | TRBJ2-7
CASSQVISGPGVEETQYF | TGCGCCAGCAGCCAAGTAATTAGCGGGCCAGGGGTAGAAGAGACCCAGTACTTC | TRBV4-1 | . | . | TRBJ2-5
CASSSRGRDYGYTF | TGTGCCAGCAGTTCGAGGGGGAGGGACTATGGCTACACCTTC | TRBV2 | . | once | TRBJ1-2
CASSSQGIGGYTF | TGTGCCAGCAGCTCCCAGGGGATAGGTGGCTACACCTTC | TRBV27 | . | . | TRBJ1-2
CASSYNRGTPQETQYF | TGTGCCAGCAGCTACAACAGGGGGACCCCTCAAGAGACCCAGTACTTC | TRBV7-9 | TRBD1 | . | TRBJ2-5
CASSFGYGQSPEKLFF | TGTGCCAGCAGCTTCGGATATGGACAGTCCCCTGAAAAACTGTTTTTT | TRBV11-2 | . | . | TRBJ1-4
CSVGEGNQPQHF | TGCAGCGTGGGAGAGGGCAATCAGCCCCAGCATTTT | TRBV29-1 | . | once | TRBJ1-5
CASSHLVAGGPSTDTQYF | TGTGCCAGCAGCCACCTCGTAGCGGGGGGGCCTAGCACAGATACGCAGTATTTT | TRBV9 | TRBD2 | . | TRBJ2-3
CASSEGGWRGARHEQYF | TGTGCCAGCAGTGAAGGAGGTTGGCGGGGGGCGCGCCACGAGCAGTACTTC | TRBV6-1 | TRBD2 | . | TRBJ2-7
CASSLGNRGPDEQYF | TGCGCCAGCAGCTTGGGCAACAGGGGGCCGGACGAGCAGTACTTC | TRBV5-1 | TRBD1 | few | TRBJ2-7
CAWNPGTGEDEQFF | TGTGCCTGGAACCCCGGGACAGGGGAGGATGAGCAGTTCTTC | TRBV30 | TRBD1 | . | TRBJ2-1
CASNPGSNQPQHF | TGTGCCAGCAACCCAGGGAGCAATCAGCCCCAGCATTTT | TRBV2 | . | . | TRBJ1-5
CAWSAGTGISDTQYF | TGTGCCTGGAGTGCCGGGACAGGGATTTCAGATACGCAGTATTTT | TRBV30 | TRBD1 | . | TRBJ2-3
CASGRTGGDTPLHF | TGTGCCAGCGGTAGGACAGGGGGCGACACACCCCTCCACTTT | TRBV6-5 | TRBD1 | . | TRBJ1-6
CASSLEVTGGNTIYF | TGTGCCAGCAGCTTAGAGGTCACGGGTGGAAACACCATATATTTT | TRBV11-2 | . | . | TRBJ1-3
CASSDTGPAFF | TGCGCCAGCAGTGATACAGGGCCAGCTTTCTTT | TRBV10-1 | . | . | TRBJ1-1
CASSLTGVGYTF | TGCGCCAGCAGCTTGACAGGGGTTGGCTACACCTTC | TRBV5-1 | TRBD1 | . | TRBJ1-2
CAWTMKQGASEKLFF | TGTGCCTGGACCATGAAACAGGGGGCGAGTGAAAAACTGTTTTTT | TRBV30 | TRBD1 | . | TRBJ1-4
CAWRRRQGPYEQYF | TGTGCCTGGAGAAGAAGACAGGGGCCCTACGAGCAGTACTTC | TRBV30 | TRBD1 | . | TRBJ2-7
CASSLASGYEQYF | TGTGCCAGCAGTCTCGCTAGCGGCTACGAGCAGTACTTC | TRBV6-5 | TRBD2 | once | TRBJ2-7
CASFRLRGGVDNEQFF | TGCGCCAGCTTCCGACTTAGAGGGGGCGTTGACAATGAGCAGTTCTTC | TRBV5-1 | TRBD1 | . | TRBJ2-1
CASSPPGVSSPLHF | TGCGCCAGCAGCCCTCCGGGGGTGAGTTCACCCCTCCACTTT | TRBV10-2 | . | few | TRBJ1-6
CASSLSLQGRTEAFF | TGCGCCAGCAGCTTGTCCCTACAGGGGAGGACTGAAGCTTTCTTT | TRBV5-1 | TRBD1 | few | TRBJ1-1
CAWRAYTGELFF | TGTGCCTGGAGGGCTTACACCGGGGAGCTGTTTTTT | TRBV30 | . | few | TRBJ2-2
CASSYSGTGMYEQYF | TGTGCCAGCAGTTACTCGGGGACAGGGATGTACGAGCAGTACTTC | TRBV6-5 | TRBD1 | few | TRBJ2-7
CASSFDRARHGYTF | TGTGCCAGCAGTTTCGACAGGGCCCGCCATGGCTACACCTTC | TRBV27 | TRBD1 | . | TRBJ1-2
CASSDPQGFPYEQYF | TGTGCCAGCAGTGACCCACAGGGGTTTCCCTACGAGCAGTACTTC | TRBV25-1 | TRBD1 | few | TRBJ2-7
CASSPMGQKDTEAFF | TGCGCCAGCAGCCCGATGGGACAGAAAGACACTGAAGCTTTCTTT | TRBV4-1 | TRBD1 | . | TRBJ1-1
CASSGSGGLETQYF | TGCGCCAGCAGCGGGTCGGGGGGGCTTGAGACCCAGTACTTC | TRBV5-1 | TRBD2 | . | TRBJ2-5
CASSVASGGTDTQYF | TGTGCCAGCAGCGTAGCTAGCGGGGGGACAGATACGCAGTATTTT | TRBV9 | TRBD2 | . | TRBJ2-3
CASSSQGAPYEQYF | TGTGCCAGCAGCTCCCAAGGGGCGCCCTACGAGCAGTACTTC | TRBV11-2 | . | . | TRBJ2-7
CASSHGLTGGSSYNEQFF | TGTGCCAGCAGCCACGGCCTGACGGGGGGAAGCTCCTACAATGAGCAGTTCTTC | TRBV3-1/TRBV3-2 | TRBD2 | . | TRBJ2-1
CASSLYGSYEQYF | TGTGCCAGCAGCTTATATGGGAGCTACGAGCAGTACTTC | TRBV11-2 | . | . | TRBJ2-7
CAWSVGTGLLSYNSPLHF | TGTGCCTGGAGTGTTGGGACAGGGCTCCTCTCCTATAATTCACCCCTCCACTTT | TRBV30 | TRBD1 | . | TRBJ1-6
CAWSVGLAGDTQYF | TGTGCCTGGAGTGTTGGACTAGCGGGGGATACCCAGTACTTC | TRBV30 | TRBD2 | . | TRBJ2-5
CASSKAGGNRRSTDTQYF | TGTGCCAGCAGCAAAGCGGGCGGGAATCGACGGAGCACAGATACGCAGTATTTT | TRBV21-1 | . | . | TRBJ2-3
CASRRALEKLFF | TGTGCCAGCAGGAGGGCCCTCGAAAAACTGTTTTTT | TRBV28 | . | . | TRBJ1-4
CASSPSGGTDTQYF | TGTGCCAGCAGCCCCAGCGGGGGCACAGATACGCAGTATTTT | TRBV11-3 | TRBD2 | . | TRBJ2-3